The rows below give T cell receptor beta chains drawn from one sample of a study of cytotoxic CD8 clonotypes in ibrutinib-treated CLL. Some clones are missing from TCRdb's copy, which holds only in-frame ones; the method was immunoSEQ multiplex PCR. The sample contains 200,000 to 250,000 clones, roughly three quarters of which appear only once. Sequencing was performed on PBMCs, taken after 12 months of ibrutinib treatment. These receptor sequences come from a human donor with chronic lymphocytic leukemia. Both conserved end residues are part of each CDR3. The order of the fields is V gene, J gene, clone size, D gene, CDR3 protein, CDR3 DNA. A D gene is named only where the DNA matches it firmly. Expanded clones get a size class; other rows say once, few or many, or leave the size out.

>TRBV2|TRBJ2-3|few|.
CASTVAELGDTQYF
TGTGCCAGCACCGTAGCGGAGCTTGGGGATACGCAGTATTTT
>TRBV30|TRBJ1-3|.|.
CAWSSSGNTIYF
TGTGCCTGGAGCTCCTCTGGAAACACCATATATTTT
>TRBV7-2|TRBJ2-5|.|.
CASSLGSSWETQYF
TGTGCCAGCAGCTTAGGTTCCAGTTGGGAGACCCAGTACTTC
>TRBV9|TRBJ2-1|.|.
CASSVGGASVAEQFF
TGTGCCAGCAGCGTAGGGGGCGCTAGTGTGGCTGAGCAGTTCTTC
>TRBV7-2|TRBJ2-7|.|TRBD2
CASSLGLAGGGSF
TGTGCCAGCAGCTTAGGACTAGCGGGAGGAGGGTCCTTC
>TRBV27|TRBJ2-2|.|.
CASTPRPNTGELFF
TGTGCCAGCACCCCACGGCCTAACACCGGGGAGCTGTTTTTT
>TRBV30|TRBJ2-5|.|.
CAWSPGETQYF
TGTGCCTGGAGTCCAGGGGAGACCCAGTACTTC
>TRBV29-1|TRBJ1-5|few|TRBD1
CSVVTGNQPQHF
TGCAGCGTGGTGACAGGGAATCAGCCCCAGCATTTT
>TRBV5-1|TRBJ2-2|.|.
CASSLTGTGELFF
TGCGCCAGCAGCTTAACGGGCACCGGGGAGCTGTTTTTT
>TRBV27|TRBJ1-2|few|TRBD1
CASSPTGTGAYGYTF
TGTGCCAGCAGTCCCACCGGGACAGGGGCCTATGGCTACACCTTC
>TRBV5-4|TRBJ1-4|few|.
CASSFGGTNEKLFF
TGTGCCAGCAGCTTCGGAGGAACTAATGAAAAACTGTTTTTT
>TRBV28|TRBJ1-1|once|.
CASSALNTEAFF
TGTGCCAGCAGTGCCTTGAACACTGAAGCTTTCTTT
>TRBV7-2|TRBJ2-4|.|TRBD1
CASSSGQGKNIQYF
TGTGCCAGCAGCTCAGGACAGGGAAAAAACATTCAGTACTTC
>TRBV18|TRBJ2-7|.|.
CASSPSSYEQYF
TGTGCCAGCTCACCCAGCTCCTACGAGCAGTACTTC
>TRBV5-1|TRBJ1-1|.|.
CASSLPGTEAFF
TGCGCCAGCAGCTTGCCCGGAACTGAAGCTTTCTTT
>TRBV15|TRBJ1-2|.|.
CATSREGGYGYTF
TGTGCCACCAGCAGAGAAGGGGGTTATGGCTACACCTTC
>TRBV5-1|TRBJ2-1|.|.
CASSAGARSYNEQFF
TGCGCCAGCAGTGCCGGGGCAAGGTCCTACAATGAGCAGTTCTTC
>TRBV29-1|TRBJ1-2|.|TRBD1
CSAMGQGTANYGYTF
TGCAGCGCGATGGGACAGGGGACCGCTAACTATGGCTACACCTTC
>TRBV2|TRBJ2-5|.|TRBD2
CASSLPWGGKQETQYF
TGTGCCAGCAGCCTACCCTGGGGGGGGAAACAAGAGACCCAGTACTTC
>TRBV14|TRBJ1-2|few|.
CASSYDHLQGYTF
TGTGCCAGCAGCTACGATCACCTTCAGGGCTACACCTTC
>TRBV5-1|TRBJ2-3|.|TRBD1
CASSLEGQGTDTQYF
TGCGCCAGCAGCTTGGAGGGACAGGGTACAGATACGCAGTATTTT
>TRBV11-1|TRBJ2-2|.|.
CASSLFGQNTGELFF
TGTGCCAGCAGCTTATTCGGACAGAACACCGGGGAGCTGTTTTTT
>TRBV5-1|TRBJ2-7|.|.
CASRTQEGGYEQYF
TGCGCCAGTAGGACTCAAGAGGGAGGCTACGAGCAGTACTTC
>TRBV19|TRBJ2-5|once|TRBD1
CASSSRQGQETQYF
TGTGCCAGTAGTTCCCGACAGGGCCAAGAGACCCAGTACTTC
>TRBV5-3|TRBJ2-7|.|.
CARSLLLQGAYEQYF
TGTGCCAGAAGCTTGCTCCTCCAGGGTGCCTACGAGCAGTACTTC
>TRBV7-9|TRBJ1-2|few|.
CASSSRDGYGYTF
TGTGCCAGCAGCTCCCGGGACGGGTATGGCTACACCTTC
>TRBV18|TRBJ2-7|.|TRBD1
CASSPATLTGTYEQYF
TGTGCCAGCTCACCCGCAACCCTGACAGGGACCTACGAGCAGTACTTC
>TRBV28|TRBJ2-2|few|.
CASSFPGVEPLGELFF
TGTGCCAGCAGTTTTCCGGGAGTGGAACCTTTGGGGGAGCTGTTTTTT
>TRBV27|TRBJ2-4|.|TRBD1
CASSFLLSGQGINIQYF
TGTGCCAGCAGTTTCCTTCTTTCGGGACAGGGGATAAACATTCAGTACTTC
>TRBV29-1|TRBJ1-1|few|.
CSVGRGSQVNTEAFF
TGCAGCGTTGGTCGAGGGTCGCAGGTGAACACTGAAGCTTTCTTT
>TRBV7-7|TRBJ1-2|.|TRBD1
CASSLVWDRRFLFYGYTF
TGTGCCAGCAGCTTAGTTTGGGACAGGCGTTTCTTATTCTATGGCTACACCTTC
>TRBV6-5|TRBJ2-3|.|.
CASSYSTATDTQYF
TGTGCCAGCAGTTACTCGACGGCCACAGATACGCAGTATTTT
>TRBV5-4|TRBJ2-7|.|TRBD2
CASSQIILLAGKDYEQYF
TGTGCCAGCAGCCAAATCATCCTACTAGCGGGGAAAGATTACGAGCAGTACTTC
>TRBV29-1|TRBJ1-5|.|TRBD1
CSVTLTGEGPQHF
TGCAGCGTGACCCTAACAGGGGAGGGACCCCAGCATTTT
>TRBV4-3|TRBJ1-2|.|TRBD1
CASSQALGQFYGYTF
TGCGCCAGCAGCCAAGCCCTGGGACAGTTCTATGGCTACACCTTC
>TRBV6-5|TRBJ2-3|.|.
CASSSTSGSRSDTQYF
TGTGCCAGCAGTTCCACTTCCGGGAGCCGATCAGATACGCAGTATTTT
>TRBV6-5|TRBJ1-2|.|TRBD1
CASSYEGTGNYGYTF
TGTGCCAGCAGTTACGAAGGGACAGGGAACTATGGCTACACCTTC